This TCR beta chain was found in a study of OX40 agonist ivuxolimab in advanced cancers. Clones were sequenced by immunoSEQ multiplex PCR, and TCRdb holds only the in-frame ones, with some missing. The sample consists of 70,000 to 95,000 clones, 88% of them appearing once. This TCR was sampled from an adult with an advanced solid tumor such as melanoma, head and neck, liver or kidney cancer. The sample in question was CD4+ or CD8+ T cells sorted from blood, obtained in a trial of the OX40 agonist ivuxolimab.

CDR3: CASRGDSNQPQHF. CDR3 nucleotide sequence: TGTGCCAGCCGGGGGGATAGCAATCAGCCCCAGCATTTT. The chain is built from TRBV21-1 and TRBJ1-5. TRBV21-1 is classified as a pseudogene. The CDR3 runs to 13 residues.